These 19 T cell receptor beta chains were all obtained from the same sample, sequenced in a study of Ad26.COV2.S vaccination and SARS-CoV-2 variants (dated by TCRdb to the early 2020s). What the treatment or condition label conveys for this sample: some 19 received Ad26.COV2.S at low or high dose, single or two shots; a few received placebo; per-sample allocation not given. Repertoires of vaccine and placebo recipients were sequenced from samples taken on day 63 after the first injection. The library was prepared using the immunoSEQ multiplex PCR assay. Drawn from immuneACCESS, this table holds only the in-frame rearrangements with V and J called that TCRdb kept. Clones are partly lost; checked studies trace under half to an unresolved V gene and leave the rest unexplained. The sample contains some 390,000 clones, around nine tenths of them found a single time. 3.5% of the sample lies in the top ten.

The sample consisted of peripheral blood, taken in a trial of Ad26.COV2.S vaccine versus placebo. These receptors all stem from a person aged 18-65 years who received the Ad26.COV2.S COVID-19 vaccine or a placebo.

The chain combines TRBV10-3 with TRBJ2-6, with D possibly TRBD1 on 5 matching bases. The CDR3 contains 14 residues. CDR1 ENHRY and CDR2 SYGVKD come from the germline V gene. V was trimmed by 5 bases and J by 3 bases, leaving 8 bases between them. The CDR3 is CAISPGLGANVLTF. The CDR3 DNA is TGTGCCATCAGTCCAGGGCTTGGGGCCAACGTCCTGACTTTC.

V gene TRBV7-8 combines with J gene TRBJ1-4; TRBD1 agrees at 10 bases. This CDR3 region has 14 residues. V shed 5 bases and J 7 bases; nucleotides not matched to a gene: 4. Germline V gene sequence: CDR1 SGHVS, CDR2 FQNEAQ. CDR3 protein: CASSRGQGSEKLFF. CDR3 nucleotide sequence: TGTGCCAGCAGCCGGGGACAGGGGTCTGAAAAACTGTTTTTT.

The V gene is TRBV7-9, the J gene TRBJ1-2, with TRBD1 as a possible D gene (5 bases). The CDR3 has 15 amino acids. Per germline, CDR1 SEHNR and CDR2 FQNEAQ (reference sequence). The V gene lost 6 bases and the J gene lost 8 bases, with 22 bases spanning the gap. This CDR3 is CASSFSGTAVVGYTF. In DNA, the CDR3 is TGTGCCAGCAGTTTCTCCGGGACGGCCGTTGTGGGCTACACCTTC.

The genes are TRBV6-1 and TRBJ1-4; no reliable D call. The CDR3 has 16 amino acids. Germline CDR1 reads MNHNS; CDR2 reads SASEGT. The V and J ends lost 4 bases and 2 bases respectively, with 14 bases between them. The CDR3 DNA follows: TGTGCCAGCAGTGGTGGCCTGGGAGTTACTAATGAAAAACTGTTTTTT. This encodes CASSGGLGVTNEKLFF.

This sequence joins TRBV5-1 and TRBJ2-7; possible D gene TRBD1, 6 bases. Germline V CDR1 and CDR2: SGHRS, YFSETQ. CDR3 length equals 14 residues. Trimming took 4 bases from V and 0 from J, leaving 11 bases between them. The CDR3: CASSQPDSSYEQYF. The CDR3 bases are TGCGCCAGCAGCCAACCGGACAGCTCCTACGAGCAGTACTTC.

The table lists this clone with a count of one. In the same sample, other DNA sequences code for this CDR3. The V call is TRBV24-1, the J call TRBJ2-3, with D hard to call. The CDR3 is 14 residues long. Per the germline V gene, CDR1 is KGHDR and CDR2 is SFDVKD. V lost 2 bases and J 4 bases, leaving 9 bases between the germline ends. CDR3 in DNA: TGTGCCACCAGTGATTCAGGCCGCCCAGATACGCAGTATTTT. It encodes CATSDSGRPDTQYF.

The V gene is TRBV5-1, the J gene TRBJ2-7; 7 bases match TRBD1. Germline CDR1 reads SGHRS; CDR2 reads YFSETQ. The length of the CDR3 is 15 residues. The V segment lost 4 bases and the J segment 4 bases; nucleotides outside the gene matches: 11. CDR3 protein: CASSVPGQPIYEQYF. DNA of the CDR3: TGCGCCAGCAGCGTACCGGGACAGCCGATTTACGAGCAGTACTTC.

The chain combines TRBV27 with TRBJ2-1, with D perhaps matching TRBD2 (5 bases). The CDR3 is 15 amino acids. Trimming took 5 bases from V and 8 from J, leaving 19 bases between them. Germline CDR1 is MNHEY and CDR2 is SMNVEV (reference sequence). In DNA form, the CDR3 reads TGTGCCAGCAGTCGTACTTTTCAGGTGGAGGATGAGCAGTTCTTC. It specifies CASSRTFQVEDEQFF.

V is TRBV5-1 and J is TRBJ2-7; TRBD1 matches at 8 bases. The germline gives CDR1 SGHRS, CDR2 YFSETQ. V dropped 0 bases and J dropped 5; count of bases not matched to a gene: 10. The CDR3 is 16 residues long. CDR3 protein: CASSLAVTGAGDEQYF. The CDR3 DNA reads TGCGCCAGCAGCTTGGCCGTGACAGGGGCTGGCGACGAGCAGTACTTC. Full variable domain (outside the CDR3, taken from reference TRBV5-1 and TRBJ2-7): KAGVTQTPRYLIKTRGQQVTLSCSPISGHRSVSWYQQTPGQGLQFLFEYFSETQRNKGNFPGRFSGRQFSNSRSEMNVSTLELGDSALYLCASSLAVTGAGDEQYFGPGTRLTVT.

V is TRBV5-1 and J is TRBJ2-5; TRBD2 matches 10 bases. The length of the CDR3 is 17 residues. The germline CDR1 and CDR2 sequences are SGHRS and YFSETQ. The junction had 10 bases not matched to a gene; V was cut back by 4 bases and J by 1 base. CDR3 region: CASSDSLVAGGQETQYF. Written as DNA, the CDR3 is TGCGCCAGCAGCGACAGTCTGGTAGCGGGGGGCCAAGAGACCCAGTACTTC. The full variable domain, rest sourced from reference TRBV5-1 and TRBJ2-5, is KAGVTQTPRYLIKTRGQQVTLSCSPISGHRSVSWYQQTPGQGLQFLFEYFSETQRNKGNFPGRFSGRQFSNSRSEMNVSTLELGDSALYLCASSDSLVAGGQETQYFGPGTRLLVL.

This chain joins TRBV27 and TRBJ1-4; 8 bases are shared with TRBD1. This CDR3 is built from 14 residues. Germline V lookup: CDR1 MNHEY, CDR2 SMNVEV (reference sequence). V lost 6 bases and J lost 4; bases outside the gene matches: 4. The CDR3 sequence is CASRPGQVNEKLFF. As DNA, the CDR3 is TGTGCCAGCAGACCGGGACAGGTTAATGAAAAACTGTTTTTT.

CDR3 coding DNA: TGTGCCAGCACCCCGCGGGGGCTCTCGGGCAATGAGCAGTTCTTC. This gives the protein CASTPRGLSGNEQFF. The J gene is TRBJ2-1, the V gene TRBV7-2, with D possibly TRBD2 on 7 matching bases. Germline CDR1 and CDR2: SGHTA and FQGNSA. This CDR3 region has 15 residues. V was pared by 7 bases and J by 6 bases, with 19 bases between.

The V gene is TRBV10-3, the J gene TRBJ1-4; 8 positions match TRBD1. The CDR3 consists of 15 residues. J was trimmed by 8 bases and V by 2 bases; bases with no gene match: 7. Germline V gives CDR1 ENHRY, CDR2 SYGVKD. The CDR3 bases are TGTGCCATCAGTGAGATTACAGGGGGACGGGAAAAACTGTTTTTT. This codes for CAISEITGGREKLFF.

About this clone: A much larger clone lies a single base off, so this may be a read error. J is TRBJ2-2 and V is TRBV3-1 (or the pseudogene TRBV3-2), with unresolved D. Trimming took 4 bases from V and 3 from J, leaving 3 bases between them. The germline V gene encodes CDR1 LGHDT and CDR2 YNNKEL (reference sequence). CDR3 size: 12 residues. The CDR3 DNA sequence: TGTGCCAGCAGCCTGGACACCGGGGAGCTGTTTTTT. Protein product: CASSLDTGELFF.

The rearrangement joins TRBV12-3 or TRBV12-4 to TRBJ1-1; possible D gene TRBD1, 6 bases. The CDR3 length is 13 residues. V lost 5 bases to trimming and J lost 5 bases, with 12 bases between them. The CDR3 loop reads CASSIRGGTEAFF. CDR3 DNA sequence: TGTGCCAGCAGTATTAGGGGGGGTACTGAAGCTTTCTTT.

This rearrangement joins TRBV5-1 to TRBJ1-3; tentative D call: TRBD1 (6 bases). Germline assignment: CDR1 SGHRS and CDR2 YFSETQ. Trimming removed 0 bases at V and 0 bases at J, with 10 bases between. The CDR3 sequence is 16 residues long. The CDR3 loop is CASSLEGVPSGNTIYF. As DNA, the CDR3 is TGCGCCAGCAGCTTGGAGGGGGTACCCTCTGGAAACACCATATATTTT.

This clone turned up a few times. V is TRBV7-9 and J is TRBJ2-7, with 8 bases matching TRBD1. Looked up from germline, CDR1 is SEHNR and CDR2 is FQNEAQ (reference sequence). Trimming took 1 base from V and 2 from J; bases not matched to a gene: 4. The CDR3 has 15 amino acids. Written as DNA, the CDR3 is TGTGCCAGCAGCTTAGGGACAGGGAGGACCTACGAGCAGTACTTC. It is translated as CASSLGTGRTYEQYF. The full variable domain, its missing parts supplied by reference TRBV7-9 and TRBJ2-7, is DTGVSQNPRHKITKRGQNVTFRCDPISEHNRLYWYRQTLGQGPEFLTYFQNEAQLEKSRLLSDRFSAERPKGSFSTLEIQRTEQGDSAMYLCASSLGTGRTYEQYFGPGTRLTVT.

This clone was counted a few times. The V and J genes are TRBV4-1 and TRBJ1-1, with D uncertain. The germline V gene encodes CDR1 MGHRA and CDR2 YSYEKL. V dropped 0 bases and J dropped 4 bases, with 18 bases sitting between them. This CDR3 contains 17 residues. The CDR3 DNA follows: TGCGCCAGCAGCCAAGACTCGGGGAGGATAGCGGGCACTGAAGCTTTCTTT. Its protein is CASSQDSGRIAGTEAFF.

As to this clone: The same CDR3 can be traced to other DNA sequences in this sample. The chain has TRBV6-2 or TRBV6-3 and TRBJ1-1, with D unresolved. CDR3 length equals 12 residues. Germline V CDR1 and CDR2: MNHEY, SVGEGT. The V and J ends lost 2 bases and 2 bases respectively, with 3 bases between them. The CDR3 nucleotides are TGTGCCAGCAGTTACCCCAACACTGAAGCTTTCTTT. This codes for CASSYPNTEAFF.